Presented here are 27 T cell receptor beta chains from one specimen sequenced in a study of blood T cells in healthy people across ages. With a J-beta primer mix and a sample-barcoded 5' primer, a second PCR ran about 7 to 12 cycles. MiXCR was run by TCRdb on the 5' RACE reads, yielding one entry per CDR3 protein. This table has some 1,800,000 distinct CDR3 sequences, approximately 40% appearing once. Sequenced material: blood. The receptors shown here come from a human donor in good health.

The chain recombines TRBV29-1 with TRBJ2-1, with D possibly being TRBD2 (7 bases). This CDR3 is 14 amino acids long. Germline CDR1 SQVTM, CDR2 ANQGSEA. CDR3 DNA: TGCAACGTCGAAGGGGGGGACATGTACAATGAGCAGTTCTTC. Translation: CNVEGGDMYNEQFF.

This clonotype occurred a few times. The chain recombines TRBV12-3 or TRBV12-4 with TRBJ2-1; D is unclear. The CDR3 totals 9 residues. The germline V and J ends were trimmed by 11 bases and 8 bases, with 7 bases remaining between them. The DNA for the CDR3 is TGTGCCGTGGGATATGAGCAGTTCTTC. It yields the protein CAVGYEQFF.

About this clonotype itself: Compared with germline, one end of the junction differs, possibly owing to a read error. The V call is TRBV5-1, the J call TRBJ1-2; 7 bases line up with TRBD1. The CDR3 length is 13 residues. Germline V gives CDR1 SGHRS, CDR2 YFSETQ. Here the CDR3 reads CASSPTGNYGCTF. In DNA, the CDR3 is TGCGCCAGCAGCCCGACAGGGAACTATGGCTGCACCTTC.

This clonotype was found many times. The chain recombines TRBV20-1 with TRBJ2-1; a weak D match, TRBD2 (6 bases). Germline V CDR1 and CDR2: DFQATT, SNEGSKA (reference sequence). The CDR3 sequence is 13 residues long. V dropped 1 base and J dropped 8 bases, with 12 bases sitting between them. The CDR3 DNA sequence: TGCAGTGCTAGAGCCCCCTCGGGGGATGAGCAGTTCTTC. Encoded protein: CSARAPSGDEQFF.

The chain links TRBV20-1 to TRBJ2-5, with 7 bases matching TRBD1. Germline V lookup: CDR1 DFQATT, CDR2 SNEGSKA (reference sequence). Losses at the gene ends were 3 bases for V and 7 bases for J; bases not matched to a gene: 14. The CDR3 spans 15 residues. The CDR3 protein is CSARQSGGMEGTQYF. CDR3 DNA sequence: TGCAGTGCTAGGCAGTCAGGGGGAATGGAAGGGACCCAGTACTTC.

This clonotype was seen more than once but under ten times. The CDR3, as DNA: TGTGCCAGCAGGCAGGCCACTTTTAGCTCCTACGAGCAGTACTTC. Translating gives CASRQATFSSYEQYF. The V and J genes are TRBV28 and TRBJ2-7; D unclear. This CDR3 has 15 amino acids. Trimming pared 6 bases from V and 0 bases from J, leaving 15 bases between. Germline V gives CDR1 MDHEN, CDR2 SYDVKM.

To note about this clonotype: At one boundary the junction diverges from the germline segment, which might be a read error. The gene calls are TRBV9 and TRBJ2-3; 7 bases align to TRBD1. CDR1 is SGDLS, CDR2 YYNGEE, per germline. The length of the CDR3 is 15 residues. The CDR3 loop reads CANSFEGAHGDTQYF. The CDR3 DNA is TGTGCCAACAGCTTCGAGGGGGCGCACGGGGATACGCAGTATTTT.

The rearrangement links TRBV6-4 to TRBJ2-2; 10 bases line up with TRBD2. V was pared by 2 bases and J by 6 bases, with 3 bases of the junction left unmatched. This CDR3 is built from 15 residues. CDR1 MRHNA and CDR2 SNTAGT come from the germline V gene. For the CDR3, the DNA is TGTGCCAGCAGTGACGGGACTAGCGACGCCGGGGAGCTGTTTTTT. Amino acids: CASSDGTSDAGELFF.

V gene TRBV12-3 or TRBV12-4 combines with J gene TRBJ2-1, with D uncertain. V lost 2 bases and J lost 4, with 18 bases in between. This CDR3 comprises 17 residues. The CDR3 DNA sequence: TGTGCCAGCAGTTTAATGAGTGCGCCTCTTATGTACAATGAGCAGTTCTTC. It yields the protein CASSLMSAPLMYNEQFF.

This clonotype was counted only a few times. CDR3 nucleotides: TGTGCCAGCAGCTTAGATCGCGTGACAGGGTCATACAATGAGCAGTTCTTC. It codes for CASSLDRVTGSYNEQFF. This rearrangement joins TRBV11-2 to TRBJ2-1; 7 positions agree with TRBD1. With V trimmed by 0 bases and J by 4 bases, 9 bases remained unmatched. CDR3 length equals 17 residues. Germline CDR1 and CDR2: SGHAT and FQNNGV.

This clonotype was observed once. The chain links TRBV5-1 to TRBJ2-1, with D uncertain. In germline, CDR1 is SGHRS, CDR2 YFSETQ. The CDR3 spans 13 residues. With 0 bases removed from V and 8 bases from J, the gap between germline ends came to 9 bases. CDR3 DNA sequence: TGCGCCAGCAGCTTGGGGCCCATAGATGAGCAGTTCTTC. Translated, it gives CASSLGPIDEQFF.

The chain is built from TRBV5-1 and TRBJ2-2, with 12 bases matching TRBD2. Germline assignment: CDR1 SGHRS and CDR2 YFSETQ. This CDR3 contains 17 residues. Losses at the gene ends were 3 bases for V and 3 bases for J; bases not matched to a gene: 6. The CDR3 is CASSSWTSGDHTGELFF. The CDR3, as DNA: TGCGCCAGCAGCTCCTGGACTAGCGGGGACCACACCGGGGAGCTGTTTTTT.

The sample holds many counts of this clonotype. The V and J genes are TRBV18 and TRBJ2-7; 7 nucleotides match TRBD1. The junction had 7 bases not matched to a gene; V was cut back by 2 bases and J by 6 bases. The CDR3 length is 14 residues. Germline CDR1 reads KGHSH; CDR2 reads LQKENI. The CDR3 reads CASSPSGQDFEQYF. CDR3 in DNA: TGTGCCAGCTCACCAAGTGGACAGGACTTCGAGCAGTACTTC.

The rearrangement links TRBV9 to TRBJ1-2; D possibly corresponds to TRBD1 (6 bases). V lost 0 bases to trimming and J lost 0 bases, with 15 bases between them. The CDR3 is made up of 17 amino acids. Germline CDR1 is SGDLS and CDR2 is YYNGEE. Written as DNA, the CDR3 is TGTGCCAGCAGCGTAGGGTGGGGGGGGCAGACTAACTATGGCTACACCTTC. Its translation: CASSVGWGGQTNYGYTF.

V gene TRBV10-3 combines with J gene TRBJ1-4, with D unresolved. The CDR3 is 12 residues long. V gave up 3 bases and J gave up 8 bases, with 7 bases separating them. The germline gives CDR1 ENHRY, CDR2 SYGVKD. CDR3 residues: CAISDTAEKLFF. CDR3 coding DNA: TGTGCCATCAGTGATACAGCAGAAAAACTGTTTTTT.

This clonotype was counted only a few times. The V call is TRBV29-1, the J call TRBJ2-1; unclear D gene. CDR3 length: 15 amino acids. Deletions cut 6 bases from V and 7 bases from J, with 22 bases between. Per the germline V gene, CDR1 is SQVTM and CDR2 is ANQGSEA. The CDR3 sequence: CSVVRTATARNEQFF. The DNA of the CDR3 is TGCAGCGTCGTGCGGACGGCCACGGCGAGGAATGAGCAGTTCTTC.

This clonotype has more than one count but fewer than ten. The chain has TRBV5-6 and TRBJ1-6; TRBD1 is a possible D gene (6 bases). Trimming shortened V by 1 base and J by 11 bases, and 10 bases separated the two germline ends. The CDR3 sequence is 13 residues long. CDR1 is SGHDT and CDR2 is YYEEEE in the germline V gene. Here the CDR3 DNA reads TGTGCCAGCAGCTTGTTCTCAGGGGCACCCCTCCACTTT. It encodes CASSLFSGAPLHF.

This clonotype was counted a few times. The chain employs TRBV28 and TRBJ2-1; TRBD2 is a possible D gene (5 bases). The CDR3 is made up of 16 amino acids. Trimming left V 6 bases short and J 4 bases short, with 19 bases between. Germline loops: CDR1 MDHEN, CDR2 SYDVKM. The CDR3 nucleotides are TGTGCCAGCAGCCGTGGAGGTCAGGTGGGATACAATGAGCAGTTCTTC. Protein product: CASSRGGQVGYNEQFF.

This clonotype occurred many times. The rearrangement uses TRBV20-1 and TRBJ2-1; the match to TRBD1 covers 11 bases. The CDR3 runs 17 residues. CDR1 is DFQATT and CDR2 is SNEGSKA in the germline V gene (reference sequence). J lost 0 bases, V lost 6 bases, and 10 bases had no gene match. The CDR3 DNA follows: TGCAGTGCCCCGGGACAGGGGGTCCTTAGCTCCTACAATGAGCAGTTCTTC. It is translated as CSAPGQGVLSSYNEQFF.

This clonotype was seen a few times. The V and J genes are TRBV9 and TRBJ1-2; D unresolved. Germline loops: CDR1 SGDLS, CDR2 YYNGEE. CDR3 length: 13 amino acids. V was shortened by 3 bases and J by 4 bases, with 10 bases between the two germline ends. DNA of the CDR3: TGTGCCAGCAGCGAAGGAGACCTCTATGGCTACACCTTC. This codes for CASSEGDLYGYTF.

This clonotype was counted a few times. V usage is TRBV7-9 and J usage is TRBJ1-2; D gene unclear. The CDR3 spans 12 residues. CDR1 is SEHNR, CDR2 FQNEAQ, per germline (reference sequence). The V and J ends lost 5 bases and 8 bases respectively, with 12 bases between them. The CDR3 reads CASSREERGYTF. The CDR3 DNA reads TGTGCCAGCAGCCGGGAGGAACGCGGCTACACCTTC.

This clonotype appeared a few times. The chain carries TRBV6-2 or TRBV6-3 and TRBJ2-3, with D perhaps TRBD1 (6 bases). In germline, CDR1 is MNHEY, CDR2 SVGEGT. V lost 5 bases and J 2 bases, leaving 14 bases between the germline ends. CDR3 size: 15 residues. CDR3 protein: CASSGRQENTDTQYF. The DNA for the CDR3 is TGTGCCAGCAGTGGGAGACAGGAAAACACAGATACGCAGTATTTT.

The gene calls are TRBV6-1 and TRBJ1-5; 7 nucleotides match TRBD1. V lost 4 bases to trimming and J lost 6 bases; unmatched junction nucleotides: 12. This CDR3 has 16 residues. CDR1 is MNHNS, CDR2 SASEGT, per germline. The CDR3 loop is CASSATQGVFGQPQHF. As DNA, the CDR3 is TGTGCCAGCAGTGCGACTCAGGGGGTTTTTGGTCAGCCCCAGCATTTT.

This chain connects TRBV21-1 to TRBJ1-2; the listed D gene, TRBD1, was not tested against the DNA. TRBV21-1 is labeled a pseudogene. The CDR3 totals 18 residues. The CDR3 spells CASSKVWGQGRRHYGYTF. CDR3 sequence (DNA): TGTGCCAGCAGCAAAGTTTGGGGACAGGGCCGTAGACACTATGGCTACACCTTC.

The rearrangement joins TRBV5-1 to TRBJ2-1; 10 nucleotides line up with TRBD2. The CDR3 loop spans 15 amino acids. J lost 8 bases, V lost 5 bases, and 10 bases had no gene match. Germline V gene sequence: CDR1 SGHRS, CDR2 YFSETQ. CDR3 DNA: TGCGCCAGCAGACCGAGCGGGGGGGCCCTCTATGAGCAGTTCTTC. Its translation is CASRPSGGALYEQFF.

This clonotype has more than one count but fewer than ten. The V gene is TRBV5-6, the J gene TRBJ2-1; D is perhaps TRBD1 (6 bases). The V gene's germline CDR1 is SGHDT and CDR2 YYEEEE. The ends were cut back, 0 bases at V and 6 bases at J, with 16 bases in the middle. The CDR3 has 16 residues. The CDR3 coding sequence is TGTGCCAGCAGCTTGGCTGGTCAGGGGCTCCTCAATGAGCAGTTCTTC. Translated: CASSLAGQGLLNEQFF. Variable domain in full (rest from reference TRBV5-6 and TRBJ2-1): DAGVTQSPTHLIKTRGQQVTLRCSPKSGHDTVSWYQQALGQGPQFIFQYYEEEERQRGNFPDRFSGHQFPNYSSELNVNALLLGDSALYLCASSLAGQGLLNEQFFGPGTRLTVL.

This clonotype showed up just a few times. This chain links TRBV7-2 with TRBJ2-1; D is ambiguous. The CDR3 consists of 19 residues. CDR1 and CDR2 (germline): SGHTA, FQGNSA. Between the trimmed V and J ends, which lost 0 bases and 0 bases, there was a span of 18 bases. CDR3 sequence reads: CASSLAPAGYGSSYNEQFF. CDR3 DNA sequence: TGTGCCAGCAGCTTAGCCCCCGCCGGTTATGGCAGCTCCTACAATGAGCAGTTCTTC. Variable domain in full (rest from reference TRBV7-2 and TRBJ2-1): GAGVSQSPSNKVTEKGKDVELRCDPISGHTALYWYRQSLGQGLEFLIYFQGNSAPDKSGLPSDRFSAERTGGSVSTLTIQRTQQEDSAVYLCASSLAPAGYGSSYNEQFFGPGTRLTVL.